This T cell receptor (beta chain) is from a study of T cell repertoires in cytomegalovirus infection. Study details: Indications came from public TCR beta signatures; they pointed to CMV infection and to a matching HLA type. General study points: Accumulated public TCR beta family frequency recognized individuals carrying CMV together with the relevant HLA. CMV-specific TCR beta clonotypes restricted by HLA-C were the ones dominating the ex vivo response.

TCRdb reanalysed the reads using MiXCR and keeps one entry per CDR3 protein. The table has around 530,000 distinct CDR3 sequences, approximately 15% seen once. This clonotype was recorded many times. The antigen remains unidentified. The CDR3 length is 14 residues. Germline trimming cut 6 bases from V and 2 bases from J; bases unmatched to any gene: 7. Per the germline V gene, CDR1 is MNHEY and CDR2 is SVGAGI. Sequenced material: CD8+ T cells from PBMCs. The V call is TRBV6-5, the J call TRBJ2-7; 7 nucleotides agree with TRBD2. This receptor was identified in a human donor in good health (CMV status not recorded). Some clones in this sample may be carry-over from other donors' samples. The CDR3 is CASSLGLGAYEQYF. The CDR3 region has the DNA TGTGCCAGCAGCTTAGGACTAGGGGCCTACGAGCAGTACTTC.